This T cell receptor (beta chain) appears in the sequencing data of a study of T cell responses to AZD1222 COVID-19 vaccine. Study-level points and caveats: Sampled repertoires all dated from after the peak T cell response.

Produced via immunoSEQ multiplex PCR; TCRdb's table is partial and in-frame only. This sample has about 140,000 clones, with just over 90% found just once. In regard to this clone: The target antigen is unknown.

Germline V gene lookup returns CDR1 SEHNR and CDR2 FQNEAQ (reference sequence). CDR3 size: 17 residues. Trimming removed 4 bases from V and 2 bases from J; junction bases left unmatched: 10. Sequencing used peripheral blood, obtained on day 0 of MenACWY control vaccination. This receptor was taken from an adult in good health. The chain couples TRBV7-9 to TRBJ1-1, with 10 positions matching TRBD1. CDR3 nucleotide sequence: TGTGCCAGCAGCTCTTTACTCGGACAGGGGGGAAACACTGAAGCTTTCTTT. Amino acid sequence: CASSSLLGQGGNTEAFF.